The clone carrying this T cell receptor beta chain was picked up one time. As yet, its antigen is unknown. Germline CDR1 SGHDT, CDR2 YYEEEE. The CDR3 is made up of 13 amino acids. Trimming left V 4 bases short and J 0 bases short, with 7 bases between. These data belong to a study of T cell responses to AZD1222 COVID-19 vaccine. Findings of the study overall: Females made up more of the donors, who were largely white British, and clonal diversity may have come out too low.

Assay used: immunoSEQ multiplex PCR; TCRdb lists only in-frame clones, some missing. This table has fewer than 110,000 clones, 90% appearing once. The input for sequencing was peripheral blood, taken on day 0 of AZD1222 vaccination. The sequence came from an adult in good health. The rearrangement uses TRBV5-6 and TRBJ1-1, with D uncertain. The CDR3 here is CASSQDVNTEAFF. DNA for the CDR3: TGTGCCAGCAGCCAGGACGTGAACACTGAAGCTTTCTTT.